The 27 T cell receptor beta chains listed next were all sequenced from one sample in a study of T cell responses to AZD1222 COVID-19 vaccine. Profiling relied on immunoSEQ multiplex PCR, and the TCRdb table lists in-frame clones only, not all of them. The table has under 130,000 clones, around 90% seen once. Here the sequenced sample was peripheral blood, taken on day 0 of AZD1222 vaccination. The receptor source for this set is an adult in good health.

The rearrangement uses TRBV13 and TRBJ2-7; D ambiguous. The germline gives CDR1 PRHDT, CDR2 FYEKMQ (reference sequence). This CDR3 region has 11 residues. Trimming pared 6 bases from V and 4 bases from J, leaving 7 bases between. The chain's CDR3 is CASSFGYEQYF. The CDR3 DNA follows: TGTGCCAGCAGTTTCGGGTACGAGCAGTACTTC.

This chain connects TRBV4-1 to TRBJ1-1, with TRBD1 matching 11 bases. V shed 4 bases, J shed 4 bases, and the junction held 5 bases outside the gene matches. Germline loops: CDR1 MGHRA, CDR2 YSYEKL. The CDR3 is 15 amino acids. The CDR3 region has the DNA TGCGCCAGCAGCCCAGGACAGGGGGCGGTCACTGAAGCTTTCTTT. Residues: CASSPGQGAVTEAFF.

V usage is TRBV29-1 and J usage is TRBJ2-1, with D possibly called TRBD1 or TRBD2 (6 bases each). CDR3 size: 16 residues. Between the trimmed V and J ends, which lost 4 bases and 6 bases, there was a span of 22 bases. In germline, CDR1 is SQVTM, CDR2 ANQGSEA. In nucleotides, the CDR3 is TGCAGCGTTGCATTCAATGGAGGGGGTGGGTTCAATGAGCAGTTCTTC. Protein: CSVAFNGGGGFNEQFF.

The chain has TRBV29-1 and TRBJ1-3; D is unclear. Germline-derived CDR1 and CDR2 are SQVTM and ANQGSEA. The CDR3 has 15 residues. Trimming took 4 bases from V and 3 from J, leaving 16 bases between them. CDR3 sequence: CSVGWPAGGGNTIYF. CDR3 bases: TGCAGCGTTGGATGGCCGGCAGGTGGTGGAAACACCATATATTTT.

The chain links TRBV2 to TRBJ2-5, with TRBD2 matching 10 bases. J gave up 1 base and V 1 base, and 3 bases lay outside the gene matches. The CDR3 runs to 16 residues. Germline assignment: CDR1 SNHLY and CDR2 FYNNEI. The CDR3 here is CASSEGIAGGQETQYF. In nucleotides, the CDR3 is TGTGCCAGCAGTGAAGGGATAGCGGGGGGCCAAGAGACCCAGTACTTC.

The chain carries TRBV3-1 (or the pseudogene TRBV3-2) and TRBJ2-3; 11 nucleotides align to TRBD2. The germline CDR1 and CDR2 sequences are LGHDT and YNNKEL (reference sequence). Trimming removed 3 bases from V and 0 bases from J; junction bases left unmatched: 14. This CDR3 is built from 20 residues. The CDR3 loop is CASSHRVLAGGSGSTDTQYF. As DNA, the CDR3 is TGTGCCAGCAGCCATCGAGTTCTAGCGGGGGGCTCAGGGAGCACAGATACGCAGTATTTT.

This clone appeared once. The CDR3 coding sequence is TGTGCCGGTCAGCGGGGGGGCGTGTACACCGGGGAGCTGTTTTTT. Translated: CAGQRGGVYTGELFF. The J gene is TRBJ2-2, the V gene TRBV11-3, with 10 bases lining up with TRBD2. With V trimmed by 11 bases and J by 3 bases, 9 bases remained unmatched. Germline CDR1 is SGHNT and CDR2 is YENEEA. CDR3 length equals 15 residues.

CDR3 loop: CAWTGGGFYEAFF. DNA for the CDR3: TGTGCCTGGACCGGAGGGGGCTTTTATGAAGCTTTCTTT. The V and J genes are TRBV30 and TRBJ1-1; 7 positions agree with TRBD1. Germline V gene data show CDR1 as GTSNPN and CDR2 as SVGIG (reference sequence). J was trimmed by 7 bases and V by 4 bases; bases with no gene match: 9. This CDR3 has 13 residues.

The chain is built from TRBV29-1 and TRBJ2-7; the D is unclear. CDR3 length equals 10 residues. The germline CDR1 and CDR2 sequences are SQVTM and ANQGSEA. V was pared by 4 bases and J by 6 bases, with 7 bases between. CDR3 protein: CSVVMSEQYF. CDR3 coding DNA: TGCAGCGTTGTTATGTCCGAGCAGTACTTC.

In its sample, this clone was seen once. The chain joins TRBV5-1 to TRBJ2-5; D is unresolved. Germline CDR1 reads SGHRS; CDR2 reads YFSETQ. V dropped 0 bases and J dropped 0 bases, with 9 bases sitting between them. There are 15 residues in the CDR3. The CDR3 bases are TGCGCCAGCAGCTTGGTACAGCTTTACCAAGAGACCCAGTACTTC. Amino acid sequence: CASSLVQLYQETQYF.

The chain couples TRBV6-5 to TRBJ2-5; maybe TRBD1 (5 bases). The CDR3 is 13 amino acids. Germline CDR1 MNHEY, CDR2 SVGAGI. Trimming shortened V by 2 bases and J by 7 bases, and 11 bases separated the two germline ends. The CDR3 DNA follows: TGTGCCAGCAGTTACACAGGTGAAAGGACCCAGTACTTC. Its protein is CASSYTGERTQYF.

As regards this clone: The sample contains more than one DNA sequence encoding this CDR3. The chain couples TRBV27 to TRBJ2-7; 7 bases fit TRBD1. Per the germline V gene, CDR1 is MNHEY and CDR2 is SMNVEV (reference sequence). V trimming: 6 bases; J trimming: 2 bases; junction bases outside the gene matches: 4. CDR3 length: 13 residues. As DNA, the CDR3 is TGTGCCAGCAGACGACAGGGCCCCTACGAGCAGTACTTC. Its translation: CASRRQGPYEQYF.

The chain recombines TRBV7-9 with TRBJ1-3; no reliable D call. The CDR3 totals 15 residues. Germline V gene data show CDR1 as SEHNR and CDR2 as FQNEAQ (reference sequence). V was pared by 5 bases and J by 4 bases, with 15 bases between. CDR3 in amino acids: CASSTPDKKGNTIYF. The CDR3 coding sequence is TGTGCCAGCAGCACACCCGACAAGAAGGGAAACACCATATATTTT.

The CDR3 DNA reads TGTGCCTCCAGGGCGGCCTACGAGCAGTACTTC. The encoded protein is CASRAAYEQYF. V usage is TRBV6-5 and J usage is TRBJ2-7, with a possible D match to TRBD1 (5 bases). V was clipped by 11 bases and J by 2 bases, with 10 bases between them. The CDR3 extends over 11 amino acids. Per germline, CDR1 MNHEY and CDR2 SVGAGI.

The sample holds many counts of this clone. CDR3 sequence reads: CASSLGQGTVDEQFF. The CDR3 DNA is TGTGCCAGCAGCTTAGGGCAGGGAACGGTGGATGAGCAGTTCTTC. The V gene is TRBV7-2, the J gene TRBJ2-1; a possible D gene is TRBD1 (5 bases). Trimming took 1 base from V and 8 from J, leaving 15 bases between them. This CDR3 spans 15 amino acids. From germline, CDR1 is SGHTA and CDR2 FQGNSA. The full variable domain, with the rest looked up from reference TRBV7-2 and TRBJ2-1, is GAGVSQSPSNKVTEKGKDVELRCDPISGHTALYWYRQSLGQGLEFLIYFQGNSAPDKSGLPSDRFSAERTGGSVSTLTIQRTQQEDSAVYLCASSLGQGTVDEQFFGPGTRLTVL.

This chain links TRBV30 with TRBJ1-3, with D unresolved. CDR1 and CDR2 (germline): GTSNPN, SVGIG (reference sequence). V lost 5 bases, J lost 5 bases, and 7 bases lay in between. The CDR3 contains 11 residues. The CDR3 sequence: CAWSPRNTIYF. The CDR3 nucleotides read TGTGCCTGGTCGCCGAGAAACACCATATATTTT.

This sequence joins TRBV9 and TRBJ2-7, with D uncertain. The CDR3 is made up of 13 amino acids. V lost 3 bases, J lost 1 base, and 8 bases lay in between. Germline CDR1 and CDR2: SGDLS and YYNGEE. In DNA, the CDR3 is TGTGCCAGCAGCGCCGCTGGGTCCTACGAGCAGTACTTC. It is translated as CASSAAGSYEQYF.

This chain joins TRBV18 and TRBJ2-1; TRBD2 matches at 8 bases. Germline V gene data show CDR1 as KGHSH and CDR2 as LQKENI. Losses at the gene ends were 6 bases for V and 2 bases for J; bases not matched to a gene: 6. The CDR3 extends over 15 amino acids. CDR3 residues: CASSESGGTYNEQFF. DNA of the CDR3: TGTGCCAGCTCCGAAAGCGGGGGAACCTACAATGAGCAGTTCTTC.

This clone was detected only once. The chain employs TRBV5-1 and TRBJ1-4; D is ambiguous. This CDR3 region has 13 residues. The germline V gene has CDR1 SGHRS and CDR2 YFSETQ. V lost 3 bases and J lost 7, with 10 bases in between. The CDR3 protein is CASSWEGGEKLFF. The CDR3 coding sequence is TGCGCCAGCAGCTGGGAGGGAGGTGAAAAACTGTTTTTT.

The genes are TRBV18 and TRBJ1-2, with 10 bases matching TRBD1. Germline V lookup: CDR1 KGHSH, CDR2 LQKENI. Trimming at V came to 5 bases and at J to 5 bases, leaving 11 bases not matched to a gene. This CDR3 region has 16 residues. The chain's CDR3 is CASSMTGGMYLYGYTF. The DNA of the CDR3 is TGTGCCAGCTCAATGACAGGGGGCATGTACTTGTATGGCTACACCTTC.

J is TRBJ1-2 and V is TRBV10-1; D possibly corresponds to TRBD1 (6 bases). The CDR3 is 15 amino acids. V dropped 7 bases and J dropped 0 bases, with 15 bases sitting between them. The V gene's germline CDR1 is WNHNN and CDR2 SYGVQD (reference sequence). CDR3 amino acids: CASTSGTNANYGYTF. The CDR3 nucleotides read TGCGCCAGCACCTCCGGGACAAATGCTAACTATGGCTACACCTTC.

A single count supports this clone. The V gene is TRBV19, the J gene TRBJ1-2, with a tentative D call TRBD1 (6 bases). The germline V gene has CDR1 LNHDA and CDR2 SQIVND (reference sequence). This CDR3 spans 14 amino acids. V was clipped by 5 bases and J by 4 bases, with 14 bases between them. The CDR3 loop is CASSPFLGGYGYTF. DNA for the CDR3: TGTGCCAGTAGTCCTTTCTTAGGGGGCTATGGCTACACCTTC.

J is TRBJ1-1 and V is TRBV5-1; perhaps TRBD1 as D (5 bases). The germline V and J ends were trimmed by 2 bases and 3 bases, with 11 bases remaining between them. There are 14 residues in the CDR3. The germline V gene encodes CDR1 SGHRS and CDR2 YFSETQ. The CDR3 reads CASSFGGLDTEAFF. CDR3 bases: TGCGCCAGCAGCTTCGGGGGACTCGACACTGAAGCTTTCTTT.

The rearrangement links TRBV2 to TRBJ1-1, with no clear D. V lost 7 bases and J 3 bases, leaving 0 bases between the germline ends. Germline CDR1 is SNHLY and CDR2 is FYNNEI. This CDR3 contains 9 residues. The CDR3 DNA reads as TGTGCCAGCAACACTGAAGCTTTCTTT. This sequence encodes CASNTEAFF.

The chain employs TRBV5-4 and TRBJ2-5; tentatively, D is TRBD1 or TRBD2 (6 bases each). The CDR3 has 14 amino acids. From germline, CDR1 is SGHNT and CDR2 YYREEE (reference sequence). Trimming removed 1 base from V and 4 bases from J, with 11 bases in between. In DNA, the CDR3 is TGTGCCAGCAGCTTGTGGGGGGCAGGAGAGACCCAGTACTTC. Its translation: CASSLWGAGETQYF.

The rearrangement uses TRBV11-2 and TRBJ1-6, with 7 nucleotides matching TRBD1. The germline V gene has CDR1 SGHAT and CDR2 FQNNGV. The CDR3 spans 16 residues. Trimming at V came to 2 bases and at J to 5 bases, leaving 6 bases not matched to a gene. DNA for the CDR3: TGTGCCAGCAGCTTATTGGCGGGACAGAATAATTCACCCCTCCACTTT. Its protein product is CASSLLAGQNNSPLHF.

This chain joins TRBV2 and TRBJ2-5, with TRBD1 matching over 7 bases. The CDR3 is made up of 17 amino acids. Germline V gene data show CDR1 as SNHLY and CDR2 as FYNNEI. Trimming at V came to 7 bases and at J to 5 bases, leaving 19 bases not matched to a gene. CDR3 sequence reads: CASKRGRLGQGEETQYF. In DNA, the CDR3 is TGTGCCAGCAAAAGGGGGCGGTTAGGCCAAGGGGAGGAGACCCAGTACTTC.